Given below is one T cell receptor beta chain in context. Its antigen remains unidentified. Qualities for individual bases were not recorded, and no much larger clone is one base off. This entry is derived from a study of blood T cell repertoires in COVID-19 (dated by TCRdb to between 2020 and 2021). For the wider study: Samples covering the acute and convalescent phases of COVID-19 were provided by collaborators in the United States, Italy and Spain. The prospective study material was composed of cDNA or gDNA derived from T cells, B-cell-depleted T cells, or PBMCs. Deeply sampled blood TCRbeta repertoires from subjects exposed to, actively infected with, or recovered from COVID-19 were included in the dataset. The repertoires were released in a freely available public database meant as a resource for research on the immune response to SARS-CoV-2. Samples came from the ongoing ImmuneRACE study (first 160 participants) plus 1,254 subjects from 6 global collaborators. The sample metadata nearly always contained a de-identified subject ID, COVID-19 status, age in years and sex. Where HLA class I and class II types were available, the types were taken from metadata supplied by the sample provider, not from assay-based typing. Overall study outcomes, separate from this receptor: The amount of clinical and demographic metadata varied by source and participant and was provided uncurated.

After removal of 6 bases from V and 2 bases from J, the junction retains 7 bases not matched to a gene. The germline V gene sets CDR1 to MNHEY and CDR2 to SVGAGI. Counted from cysteine to phenylalanine, this CDR3 has 15 amino acids. Here the CDR3 DNA is all that survives: 45 bases in frame from base 1. The collaborating institutions used their own protocols to collect whole blood in K2EDTA tubes. For TCRbeta analysis, collaborators shipped samples as frozen whole blood, isolated PBMCs, or DNA extracted from either of those sample types. TCRbeta CDR3 regions were amplified from genomic DNA using the immunoSEQ Assay, a bias-controlled multiplex PCR. In the original analysis: The number of nucleated cells in each sample was estimated from the amplification of reference gene primers within the assay. To quantify the absolute abundance of each unique TCRbeta CDR3 rearrangement, sequence reads were collapsed and filtered. For each sample, productive Simpson clonality was calculated as the square root of Simpson's diversity index over productive rearrangements. TCRdb limited this immuneACCESS table to in-frame rearrangements with V and J called. A share of clones is missing; checked studies link under half to unresolved V genes, and the rest is unexplained. D and trimming were read from the DNA, whereas the V and J calls and clone size are those reported in that table. For this sample the table gives several thousand clones, of which less than 90% were detected only once. The ten largest clonotypes hold roughly 10% of the sample.

This sequence originates from a human donor in a cohort sampled during active COVID-19. The receptor chain draws on TRBV6-5 and TRBJ1-2; 9 junctional bases match TRBD1. Sample: peripheral blood. The CDR3 reads CASRRGGQGNYGYTF. At the DNA level, the sequence is TGTGCCAGCAGAAGGGGGGGACAGGGAAACTATGGCTACACCTTC.